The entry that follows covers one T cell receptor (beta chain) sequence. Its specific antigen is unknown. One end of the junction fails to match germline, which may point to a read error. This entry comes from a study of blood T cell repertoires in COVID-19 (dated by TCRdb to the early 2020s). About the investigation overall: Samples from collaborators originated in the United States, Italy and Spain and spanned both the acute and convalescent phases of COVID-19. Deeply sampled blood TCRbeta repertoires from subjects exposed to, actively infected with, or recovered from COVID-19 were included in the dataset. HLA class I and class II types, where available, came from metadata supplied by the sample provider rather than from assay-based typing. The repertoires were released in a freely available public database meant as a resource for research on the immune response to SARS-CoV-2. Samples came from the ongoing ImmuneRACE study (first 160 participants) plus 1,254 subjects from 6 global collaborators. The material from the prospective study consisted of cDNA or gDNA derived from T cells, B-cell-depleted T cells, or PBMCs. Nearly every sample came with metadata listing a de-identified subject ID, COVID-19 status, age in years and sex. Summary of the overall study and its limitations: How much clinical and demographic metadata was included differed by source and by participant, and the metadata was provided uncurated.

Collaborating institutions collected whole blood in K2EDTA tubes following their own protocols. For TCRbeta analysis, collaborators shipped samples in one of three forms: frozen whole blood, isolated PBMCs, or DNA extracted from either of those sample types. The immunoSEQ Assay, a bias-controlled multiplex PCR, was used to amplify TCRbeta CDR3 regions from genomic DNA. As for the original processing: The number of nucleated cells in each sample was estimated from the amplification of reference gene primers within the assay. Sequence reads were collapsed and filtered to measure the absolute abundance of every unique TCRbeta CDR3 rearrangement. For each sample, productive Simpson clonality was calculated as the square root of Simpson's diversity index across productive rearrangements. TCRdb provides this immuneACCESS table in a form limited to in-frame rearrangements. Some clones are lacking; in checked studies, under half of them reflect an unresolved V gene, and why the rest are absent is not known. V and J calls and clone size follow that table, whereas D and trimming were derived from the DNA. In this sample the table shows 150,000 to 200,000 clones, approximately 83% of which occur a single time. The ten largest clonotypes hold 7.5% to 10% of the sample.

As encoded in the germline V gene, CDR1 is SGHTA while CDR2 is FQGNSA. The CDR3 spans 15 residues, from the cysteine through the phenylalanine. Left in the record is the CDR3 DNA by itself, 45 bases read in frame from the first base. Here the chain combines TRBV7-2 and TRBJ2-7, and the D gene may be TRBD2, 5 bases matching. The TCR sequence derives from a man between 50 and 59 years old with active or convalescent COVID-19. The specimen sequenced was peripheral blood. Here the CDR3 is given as CASSLASPSSYEQYF. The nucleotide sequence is TGTGCCAGCAGCCTAGCTTCACCGAGCTCCTACGAGCAGTACTTC.